The 17 T cell receptor beta chains presented below share a single source sample, sequenced in a study of tumor-infiltrating lymphocytes in primary liver carcinoma. A primer matching the constant region was used to make TCR beta cDNA from around 550 ng of total RNA. Three nested multiplex PCR rounds, a slightly modified ARM-PCR method, built the TCR beta libraries. PCR rounds one and two used TRBV1-TRBV30 forward primers with a C-beta reverse primer for 9 to 10 cycles each. TCRdb reprocessed the multiplex PCR reads with MiXCR, giving one entry per CDR3 protein. The table lists tens of thousands of distinct CDR3 sequences, about two thirds of them singletons. DNA and RNA were both co-extracted from around 20-30 mg of bulk tissue that had not been sorted. Source material: liver tumor tissue from sampling region 4. The sample's subset: tumor region T4, right-lateral pole. The receptors derive from a man aged 40-49 years with primary liver carcinoma and hepatitis B virus infection.

This clonotype appeared many times. One end of the junction does not line up with germline, which may come from a read error. The CDR3 here is CTSSPGSGPEDEQFF. CDR3 DNA sequence: TGTACCAGCAGCCCAGGTAGCGGCCCAGAGGATGAGCAGTTCTTC. The rearrangement joins TRBV4-2 to TRBJ2-1; D is possibly TRBD2 (6 bases). The CDR3 is 15 amino acids. The germline V gene encodes CDR1 LGHNA and CDR2 YNFKEQ.

The V call is TRBV11-2, the J call TRBJ2-3; 12 positions agree with TRBD2. The V gene end was trimmed by 7 bases and the J gene end by 6 bases; junction bases not matched to a gene: 20. The CDR3 covers 19 residues. Germline loops: CDR1 SGHAT, CDR2 FQNNGV. For the CDR3, the DNA is TGTGCCAGCACCCGATCGCCGAGACTAGCGGGAGAGAGGACGGATACGCAGTATTTT. Its translation is CASTRSPRLAGERTDTQYF.

Points on this clonotype: A read error may produce the germline difference seen at one junction end. V is TRBV11-3 and J is TRBJ2-3; either TRBD1 or TRBD2 may supply D (5 bases each). Germline lookup yields CDR1 SGHNT and CDR2 YENEEA. The CDR3 sequence is 14 residues long. The CDR3 bases are TGTGCCAGCAGCTTACCAGGGACCCACAGATACGCAGTATTT. Its translation: CASSLPGTHRYAVF.

The chain couples TRBV11-2 to TRBJ2-1; tentative D call: TRBD2 (5 bases). CDR3 length: 16 residues. Trimming stripped 6 bases from V and 4 bases from J, with 19 bases between. Germline V gives CDR1 SGHAT, CDR2 FQNNGV. The CDR3 region has the DNA TGTGCCAGCAGTTGTATTAGCGCCCATTTATACAATGAGCAGTTCTTC. Translating it yields CASSCISAHLYNEQFF.

In regard to this clonotype: Here the CDR3 omits its conserved ending phenylalanine or tryptophan, so a read error is the likely source. The chain links TRBV11-1 to TRBJ2-5; 7 positions match TRBD1. This CDR3 comprises 14 residues. V was clipped by 6 bases and J by 10 bases; unmatched bases: 14. Germline CDR1 is SGHAT and CDR2 is FQDESV (reference sequence). CDR3 coding DNA: TGTGCCAGCAGTGGACAGGTGGAGGTGCAGATCCAGTACCTC. Its protein product is CASSGQVEVQIQYL.

Details on this clonotype: Sequence at one end of the junction differs from germline and may be a read error. The chain combines TRBV5-4 with TRBJ2-1, with a tentative D call TRBD2 (5 bases). The CDR3 consists of 11 residues. Germline CDR1 SGHNT, CDR2 YYREEE (reference sequence). DNA for the CDR3: TGTGGCAGCAGCTTTAGCGTCGAGCAGTTCTTC. This encodes CGSSFSVEQFF.

In its sample, this clonotype was seen once. The junction differs from germline at one of its ends, possibly a read error. The chain is built from TRBV30 and TRBJ2-2, with TRBD1 identical over 9 bases. Germline lookup yields CDR1 GTSNPN and CDR2 SVGIG (reference sequence). The CDR3 runs to 15 residues. The CDR3 DNA sequence: TGTGCCTGGAGCTGGGGACAGGGAGTGCCCGGGGAGCCGTTTTTT. Amino acid sequence: CAWSWGQGVPGEPFF.

On this clonotype itself: One junction end disagrees with the germline gene, perhaps due to a read error. The chain uses TRBV12-3 or TRBV12-4 and TRBJ2-6; tentatively, D is TRBD2 (6 bases). This CDR3 spans 21 amino acids. CDR3 nucleotide sequence: TGTGCCAGCAGTCGGACCCGACTAGTCCCCGGTCGGGCCTCTGGGGCCAACGTCCCGACTTTC. This gives the protein CASSRTRLVPGRASGANVPTF.

In the case of this clonotype: Its ends do not fully match the called genes, so a read error is possible. V gene TRBV10-2 combines with J gene TRBJ2-7; a weak D match, TRBD2 (6 bases). Germline V gene data show CDR1 as WSHSY and CDR2 as SAAADI. The length of the CDR3 is 14 residues. CDR3 protein: CATSAAGCSYEQYF. In nucleotides, the CDR3 is TGCGCCACCAGTGCGGCGGGATGCTCCTACGAGCAGTACTTC.

A remark on this clonotype: Compared with germline, one end of the junction differs, possibly owing to a read error. The V and J genes are TRBV5-1 and TRBJ2-1; D may be TRBD2 (5 bases). The CDR3 contains 16 residues. Per germline, CDR1 SGHRS and CDR2 YFSETQ. The CDR3 sequence is CAGSLEAAGSYNEQFF. The DNA for the CDR3 is TGCGCCGGCAGCTTGGAAGCGGCTGGCTCCTACAATGAGCAGTTCTTC.

As concerns this clonotype: One end of the junction does not line up with germline, which may come from a read error. V usage is TRBV6-5 and J usage is TRBJ2-3; 14 bases are shared with TRBD2. The CDR3 spans 17 residues. Germline V gene sequence: CDR1 MNHEY, CDR2 SVGAGI. CDR3 residues: CANSFSGLAGVGDTQYF. DNA of the CDR3: TGTGCCAACAGTTTCTCGGGACTAGCGGGAGTAGGGGATACGCAGTATTTT.

With respect to this clonotype: A read error may explain this, as a much larger clone is one base away. The rearrangement links TRBV7-9 to TRBJ2-5, with 7 nucleotides matching TRBD2. The CDR3 totals 17 residues. The J segment lost 1 base and the V segment lost 5 bases, leaving 13 bases of the junction unmatched. Germline V CDR1 and CDR2: SEHNR, FQNEAQ (reference sequence). The CDR3 DNA follows: TGTGCCAGCAGCCCCGGGACTATCGGGACCATCCAAGAGACCCAGTACTTC. It specifies CASSPGTIGTIQETQYF. The variable domain in full, completed from reference TRBV7-9 and TRBJ2-5, reads DTGVSQNPRHKITKRGQNVTFRCDPISEHNRLYWYRQTLGQGPEFLTYFQNEAQLEKSRLLSDRFSAERPKGSFSTLEIQRTEQGDSAMYLCASSPGTIGTIQETQYFGPGTRLLVL.

Details on this clonotype: Germline and junction disagree at one end, which may indicate a read error. The gene calls are TRBV4-1 and TRBJ2-7; 8 nucleotides match TRBD1. Per the germline V gene, CDR1 is MGHRA and CDR2 is YSYEKL. There are 15 residues in the CDR3. The CDR3 reads CASSQDYRGIYEQYF. CDR3 bases: TGCGCCAGCAGTCAAGATTACAGGGGGATATACGAGCAGTACTTC.

Concerning this clonotype: Germline is not matched at one junction end, which may reflect a read error. V gene TRBV18 combines with J gene TRBJ1-1; 8 bases match TRBD1. The CDR3 runs 15 residues. In germline, CDR1 is KGHSH, CDR2 LQKENI. CDR3 sequence reads: CASSRTGRGNTEVFF. As DNA, the CDR3 is TGTGCCAGCTCACGGACAGGGAGGGGGAACACTGAAGTTTTCTTT.

This clonotype has more than one count but fewer than ten. CDR3 amino acids: CSVATPGETQYF. As DNA, the CDR3 is TGCAGCGTTGCGACTCCCGGGGAGACCCAGTACTTC. V usage is TRBV29-1 and J usage is TRBJ2-5; D is ambiguous. The V end was cut by 4 bases, the J end by 5 bases, with 11 bases between. This CDR3 is built from 12 residues. Looked up from germline, CDR1 is SQVTM and CDR2 is ANQGSEA.

This clonotype was seen many times. The chain uses TRBV7-8 and TRBJ1-2, with 11 bases fitting TRBD1. CDR1 SGHVS and CDR2 FQNEAQ come from the germline V gene. The junction had 7 bases not matched to a gene; V was cut back by 5 bases and J by 5 bases. The CDR3 runs to 15 residues. CDR3 loop: CASSPRTGGVYGYTF. In DNA, the CDR3 is TGTGCCAGCAGCCCAAGGACAGGGGGCGTTTATGGCTACACCTTC.

As for this clonotype: Just one base apart from a much larger clone, this may be a read error. The J gene is TRBJ2-5, the V gene TRBV4-2, with TRBD2 matching over 8 bases. This CDR3 region has 16 residues. The germline V gene has CDR1 LGHNA and CDR2 YNFKEQ. The CDR3 bases are TGTGCCAGCAGCCAAGCGTCTAGCGGGTTTCAAGAGACCCAGCACTTC. The encoded protein is CASSQASSGFQETQHF.